This T cell receptor (beta chain) originates from a study of neurological immune-mediated disorders. With 10-nucleotide random UMIs included, cDNA was synthesized by 5'RACE. Over 160 million TCR-beta sequences, together covering 15-18 subjects, were produced by every individual sequencing run that was carried out. TCRdb used MiXCR to reprocess the 5' RACE reads, holding one entry per CDR3 protein. The sample lists about 48,000 distinct CDR3 sequences; about 5.8% were seen once. CDR3 length: 14 amino acids. The V and J ends lost 1 base and 6 bases, in that order; junction bases with no gene match: 3. CDR1 is DFQATT and CDR2 is SNEGSKA in the germline V gene (reference sequence). Many counts were recorded for this clonotype. For the sorted libraries, about 970,000 CD4+ or CD8+ T cells were used.

J is TRBJ1-4 and V is TRBV20-1; 9 bases fit TRBD1. This TCR came from a young woman with multiple sclerosis. The sample consisted of CD4+ T cells from blood. DNA of the CDR3: TGCAGTGCTAGAGCGACAGGGGGATATGAAAAACTGTTTTTT. Translating it yields CSARATGGYEKLFF.